This T cell receptor (beta chain) came from a study of T-cell memory formation after mild COVID-19. J gave up 1 base and V 3 bases, and 10 bases lay outside the gene matches. From germline, CDR1 is SGHRS and CDR2 YFSETQ. This CDR3 has 17 residues. Overall study findings and caveats: Contracting clones from day 15 to 85 showed balanced CD4/CD8; later expanders favored CD4+. The CD4+ clones that contracted clustered mainly within CM and EM, and the CD8+ clones concentrated in EMRA. Pre-infection memory contained some responding clones, which suggested that cross-reactive memory had joined.

TCR alpha and TCR beta cDNA libraries with sample barcodes and UMIs came from 5'RACE using constant-segment primers. TCRdb itself ran the 5' RACE reads through MiXCR, one entry per CDR3 protein. The table shows fewer than 200,000 distinct CDR3 sequences, with approximately 13% occurring only once. Points on this clonotype: Its antigen is not identified.

V is TRBV5-1 and J is TRBJ2-1, with 7 bases identical to TRBD2. The clonotype comes from a man aged 18 to 35 who had mild COVID-19 (a few samples of this study predate the infection). Cell type and time point are not known. The sample was PBMCs or a T cell subset sorted from them (not recorded which). As DNA, the CDR3 is TGCGCCAGCAGCTCTGTGGTGGACGGGGGGTCCTACAATGAGCAGTTCTTC. It encodes CASSSVVDGGSYNEQFF. Based on the CDR3 plus reference TRBV5-1 and TRBJ2-1, the full variable domain is KAGVTQTPRYLIKTRGQQVTLSCSPISGHRSVSWYQQTPGQGLQFLFEYFSETQRNKGNFPGRFSGRQFSNSRSEMNVSTLELGDSALYLCASSSVVDGGSYNEQFFGPGTRLTVL.